The subject of this entry is one T cell receptor beta chain. Antigen: not known. V lost 3 bases to trimming and J lost 7 bases, with 21 bases between them. This CDR3 is built from 16 residues. Germline lookup yields CDR1 MNHEY and CDR2 SMNVEV (reference sequence). The data were obtained in a study of cytotoxic CD8 clonotypes in ibrutinib-treated CLL. The targeted sequencing depth was 1 in 200,000 to 1 in 1 million T cells. The data were produced by immunoSEQ multiplex PCR, yet TCRdb's version contains in-frame clones alone and is incomplete. The sample carries approximately 70,000 clones, more than 70% recorded once. Whole-study results and caveats: Public clonotypes showed up rarely, and on treatment they shrank or held steady. Clonality increased with ibrutinib response but returned toward baseline at progression.

The sequence was obtained from a human donor with chronic lymphocytic leukemia. The gene calls are TRBV27 and TRBJ2-5; perhaps D is TRBD1 or TRBD2 (5 bases each). The material sequenced was PBMCs, taken at disease progression, from a patient treated with ibrutinib. The chain's CDR3 is CASSLGRAAPGWTQYF. The CDR3 DNA follows: TGTGCCAGCAGTTTGGGCAGGGCGGCGCCGGGATGGACCCAGTACTTC.